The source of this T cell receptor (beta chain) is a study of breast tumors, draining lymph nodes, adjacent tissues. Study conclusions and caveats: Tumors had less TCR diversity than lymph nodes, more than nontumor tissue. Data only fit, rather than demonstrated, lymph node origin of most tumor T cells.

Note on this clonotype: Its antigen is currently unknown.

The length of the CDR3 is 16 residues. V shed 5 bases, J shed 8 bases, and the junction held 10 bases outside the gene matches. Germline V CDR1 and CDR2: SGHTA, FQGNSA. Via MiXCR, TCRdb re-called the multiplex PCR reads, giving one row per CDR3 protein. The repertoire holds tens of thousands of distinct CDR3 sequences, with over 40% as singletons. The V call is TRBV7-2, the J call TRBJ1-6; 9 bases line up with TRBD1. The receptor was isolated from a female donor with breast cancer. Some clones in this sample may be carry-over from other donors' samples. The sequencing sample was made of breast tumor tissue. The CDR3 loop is CASSTNMGQGDSPLHF. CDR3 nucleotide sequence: TGTGCCAGCAGCACCAATATGGGACAGGGCGATTCACCCCTCCACTTT.